The TCR beta chain under discussion was sequenced for a study of blood T cell repertoires in COVID-19. Turning to the study itself: From the United States, Italy and Spain came samples of acute and convalescent COVID-19.

This CDR3 is built from 14 residues. The V gene's germline CDR1 is SGHRS and CDR2 YFSETQ. The trim removed 1 base at V and 7 bases at J, leaving 5 bases unmatched. TCRdb's copy holds only in-frame clones and misses some; the assay was immunoSEQ multiplex PCR. The sample includes roughly 220,000 clones, around 82% of them seen just once. This chain links TRBV5-1 with TRBJ2-1, with 7 bases identical to TRBD2. The specimen sequenced was PBMCs or T cells enriched from blood (not recorded which). The source is a man aged 25 to 40 with acute COVID-19. The CDR3 DNA follows: TGCGCCAGCAGCTTGAGGCGGGGGTTAAATGAGCAGTTCTTC. This encodes CASSLRRGLNEQFF.